These 30 T cell receptor beta chains share one sample of origin, sequenced in a study of T cells of healthy individuals. One entry per CDR3 protein, called by TCRdb with MiXCR from the 5' RACE reads. The sample yields 90,000 to 100,000 distinct CDR3 sequences, 17% seen once. The source of these receptors is a human donor in good health.

This clonotype was picked up a small number of times. The chain combines TRBV28 with TRBJ2-7; D tentatively reads TRBD1 or TRBD2 (5 bases each). This CDR3 is built from 13 residues. V lost 8 bases to trimming and J lost 1 base, with 12 bases between them. From germline, CDR1 is MDHEN and CDR2 SYDVKM. CDR3 DNA sequence: TGTGCCAGCGGTCGGGGCAGATCCTACGAGCAGTACTTC. It codes for CASGRGRSYEQYF.

The rearrangement uses TRBV6-1 and TRBJ2-2; 7 bases are shared with TRBD1. After removal of 2 bases from V and 15 bases from J, the junction contained 6 bases not matched to a gene. This CDR3 is 12 amino acids long. CDR1 is MNHNS and CDR2 is SASEGT in the germline V gene. The CDR3, as DNA: TGTGCCAGCAGTGAACAATCAGGGGGTTTGTTTTTT. Translating it yields CASSEQSGGLFF.

The rearrangement joins TRBV13 to TRBJ2-7; 9 bases are a match to TRBD2. With V trimmed by 4 bases and J by 0 bases, 7 bases remained unmatched. CDR1 and CDR2 (germline): PRHDT, FYEKMQ (reference sequence). The CDR3 sequence is 16 residues long. The CDR3 reads CASSSQTSGYSYEQYF. The CDR3, as DNA: TGTGCCAGCAGCTCACAGACTAGCGGCTACTCCTACGAGCAGTACTTC.

This chain connects TRBV6-2 or TRBV6-3 to TRBJ2-3, with D possibly matching TRBD1 (6 bases). V lost 6 bases to trimming and J lost 2 bases, with 21 bases between them. The CDR3 extends over 17 amino acids. From germline, CDR1 is MNHEY and CDR2 SVGEGT. The CDR3 region is CASSYTRDTTYTDTQYF. CDR3 bases: TGTGCCAGCAGCTATACTAGGGACACAACATACACAGATACGCAGTATTTT.

The chain couples TRBV15 to TRBJ2-2, with TRBD2 as a possible D gene (5 bases). Germline lookup yields CDR1 LNHNV and CDR2 YYDKDF (reference sequence). The CDR3 loop spans 14 amino acids. V lost 5 bases, J lost 1 base, and 8 bases lay in between. The CDR3 loop reads CATSGRENTGELFF. The CDR3 DNA is TGTGCCACCAGCGGTCGGGAGAACACCGGGGAGCTGTTTTTT.

J is TRBJ1-4 and V is TRBV6-6; the D gene is possibly TRBD1 (5 bases). The CDR3 spans 12 residues. Germline loops: CDR1 MNHNY, CDR2 SVGAGI (reference sequence). V was trimmed by 4 bases and J by 16 bases, leaving 16 bases between them. The CDR3 reads CASSLNARDQFF. CDR3 DNA sequence: TGTGCCAGCAGTTTAAACGCCCGGGACCAGTTTTTT.

This clonotype has ten or more counts. The rearrangement uses TRBV15 and TRBJ2-4, with 7 bases aligning to TRBD2. V shed 1 base, J shed 7 bases, and the junction held 4 bases outside the gene matches. This CDR3 is built from 14 residues. The germline V gene encodes CDR1 LNHNV and CDR2 YYDKDF (reference sequence). CDR3 loop: CATSRASGGNIQYF. CDR3 nucleotide sequence: TGTGCCACCAGCAGAGCTAGCGGAGGGAACATTCAGTACTTC. The variable domain in full, with the rest retrieved from reference TRBV15 and TRBJ2-4, is DAMVIQNPRYQVTQFGKPVTLSCSQTLNHNVMYWYQQKSSQAPKLLFHYYDKDFNNEADTPDNFQSRRPNTSFCFLDIRSPGLGDTAMYLCATSRASGGNIQYFGAGTRLSVL.

The chain links TRBV20-1 to TRBJ1-6; 9 positions agree with TRBD1. Losses at the gene ends were 6 bases for V and 9 bases for J; bases not matched to a gene: 9. This CDR3 region has 14 residues. Germline V gene sequence: CDR1 DFQATT, CDR2 SNEGSKA (reference sequence). CDR3 DNA: TGCAGTGCCCGGGACAGGGCGAGGGGTTCACCCCTCCACTTT. Its protein is CSARDRARGSPLHF.

The table lists this clonotype with a few counts. This chain uses TRBV4-3 with TRBJ2-3; 13 bases match TRBD2. Germline V lookup: CDR1 LGHNA, CDR2 YSLEER. This CDR3 spans 20 amino acids. Trimming removed 2 bases from V and 0 bases from J; junction bases left unmatched: 11. This chain's CDR3 is CASSQFRTSGSSKSTDTQYF. In nucleotides, the CDR3 is TGCGCCAGCAGCCAATTCCGGACTAGCGGGAGTTCCAAAAGCACAGATACGCAGTATTTT.

This clonotype was seen a few times. This chain connects TRBV4-3 to TRBJ1-1; D is unresolved. The CDR3 has 16 amino acids. Germline V lookup: CDR1 LGHNA, CDR2 YSLEER. Trimming cost V 0 bases and J 0 bases, with 11 bases left between them. The CDR3 loop reads CASSQDPGYMNTEAFF. The DNA for the CDR3 is TGCGCCAGCAGCCAAGATCCGGGATATATGAACACTGAAGCTTTCTTT.

A few counts support this clonotype. The V call is TRBV2, the J call TRBJ2-5, with D tentatively TRBD2 (6 bases). The CDR3 length is 14 residues. Germline lookup yields CDR1 SNHLY and CDR2 FYNNEI. The V end lost 7 bases, the J end lost 1 base, and 13 bases lay between the germline ends. The CDR3 DNA reads as TGTGCCAGCAACTCTGCGGGGTTCCAAGAGACCCAGTACTTC. Protein: CASNSAGFQETQYF.

This clonotype was detected ten times or more. V is TRBV9 and J is TRBJ2-6, with 8 nucleotides matching TRBD1. Germline V lookup: CDR1 SGDLS, CDR2 YYNGEE. The CDR3 loop spans 17 amino acids. V lost 4 bases and J lost 2; bases outside the gene matches: 8. In DNA, the CDR3 is TGTGCCAGCAGCCCAGGACAGGGCAGTACTGGGGCCAACGTCCTGACTTTC. Its translation is CASSPGQGSTGANVLTF.

This clonotype was picked up a small number of times. The chain combines TRBV20-1 with TRBJ2-1, with 10 bases matching TRBD2. This CDR3 is 17 amino acids long. The V gene's germline CDR1 is DFQATT and CDR2 SNEGSKA (reference sequence). The ends lost 2 bases at V and 7 bases at J; junction bases unmatched: 14. This CDR3 reads CSARPGLPGLARNEQFF. The CDR3 DNA sequence: TGCAGTGCTAGACCGGGATTACCGGGACTAGCGCGGAATGAGCAGTTCTTC.

The sample holds many counts of this clonotype. The chain uses TRBV12-3 or TRBV12-4 and TRBJ1-5, with no clear D. V lost 5 bases and J lost 1, with 9 bases in between. The CDR3 sequence is 14 residues long. The CDR3 coding sequence is TGTGCCAGCAGTGCCCGACCGAGCAATCAGCCCCAGCATTTT. This sequence encodes CASSARPSNQPQHF.

The chain recombines TRBV5-1 with TRBJ2-2, with 8 bases fitting TRBD2. This CDR3 region has 17 residues. Germline lookup yields CDR1 SGHRS and CDR2 YFSETQ. The V and J ends lost 3 bases and 5 bases, in that order; junction bases with no gene match: 12. CDR3 protein: CASSYRLTSESTGELFF. The DNA of the CDR3 is TGCGCCAGCAGCTACCGACTGACTAGCGAGTCAACCGGGGAGCTGTTTTTT.

This clonotype appeared once. The chain couples TRBV5-1 to TRBJ2-3; TRBD2 matches 13 bases. CDR3 length equals 16 residues. J was trimmed by 2 bases and V by 4 bases; bases with no gene match: 4. Germline lookup yields CDR1 SGHRS and CDR2 YFSETQ. Here the CDR3 DNA reads TGCGCCAGCAGCGTACTAGCGGGAGGGAACACAGATACGCAGTATTTT. As protein: CASSVLAGGNTDTQYF.

This clonotype appeared many times. J is TRBJ2-3 and V is TRBV18; weak D call: TRBD2 (5 bases). The CDR3 extends over 14 amino acids. V gave up 1 base and J gave up 2 bases, with 7 bases separating them. Germline V gene sequence: CDR1 KGHSH, CDR2 LQKENI. The CDR3 reads CASSPLGDTDTQYF. CDR3 nucleotides: TGTGCCAGCTCACCACTCGGGGACACAGATACGCAGTATTTT. The variable domain in full, completed from reference TRBV18 and TRBJ2-3, reads NAGVMQNPRHLVRRRGQEARLRCSPMKGHSHVYWYRQLPEEGLKFMVYLQKENIIDESGMPKERFSAEFPKEGPSILRIQQVVRGDSAAYFCASSPLGDTDTQYFGPGTRLTVL.

The V call is TRBV10-3, the J call TRBJ1-2, with 8 bases aligning to TRBD1. The length of the CDR3 is 13 residues. J was trimmed by 4 bases and V by 2 bases; bases with no gene match: 0. The germline V gene encodes CDR1 ENHRY and CDR2 SYGVKD. CDR3 bases: TGTGCCATCAGTGAGGGGACAGGCTATGGCTACACCTTC. This sequence encodes CAISEGTGYGYTF.

This chain uses TRBV4-2 with TRBJ2-7; 7 bases fit TRBD2. Trimming at V came to 3 bases and at J to 3 bases, leaving 11 bases not matched to a gene. Germline V CDR1 and CDR2: LGHNA, YNFKEQ. CDR3 length: 16 residues. The CDR3 DNA reads TGTGCCAGCAGCCAGCTCCTAGCGGAAACCTTCTACGAGCAGTACTTC. It specifies CASSQLLAETFYEQYF.

This clonotype appeared a few times. The gene calls are TRBV2 and TRBJ2-7; possible D gene TRBD1, 6 bases. V was clipped by 6 bases and J by 4 bases, with 10 bases between them. Germline loops: CDR1 SNHLY, CDR2 FYNNEI. This CDR3 is built from 12 residues. The DNA of the CDR3 is TGTGCCAGCAGGGGGACAATTTACGAGCAGTACTTC. This sequence encodes CASRGTIYEQYF.

This clonotype appeared many times. The chain couples TRBV20-1 to TRBJ1-2, with 8 bases aligning to TRBD1. This CDR3 is built from 13 residues. Germline V gives CDR1 DFQATT, CDR2 SNEGSKA (reference sequence). V was pared by 2 bases and J by 4 bases, with 3 bases of the junction left unmatched. The CDR3 protein is CSARRTGTYGYTF. The CDR3 bases are TGCAGTGCTAGACGGACAGGGACCTATGGCTACACCTTC.

This clonotype has just a few counts. This chain connects TRBV4-3 to TRBJ1-1; D not resolved. Germline CDR1 reads LGHNA; CDR2 reads YSLEER. V lost 1 base, J lost 9 bases, and 12 bases lay in between. The CDR3 runs to 13 residues. In nucleotides, the CDR3 is TGCGCCAGCAGCCAAGGGACCCAATTGAAAGCTTTCTTT. Encoded protein: CASSQGTQLKAFF.

This clonotype appeared many times. The chain couples TRBV20-1 to TRBJ2-7; TRBD2 matches 7 bases. With V trimmed by 3 bases and J by 5 bases, 10 bases remained unmatched. Germline CDR1 reads DFQATT; CDR2 reads SNEGSKA (reference sequence). The CDR3 is made up of 14 amino acids. This CDR3 reads CSARMGAGADEQYF. CDR3 nucleotide sequence: TGCAGTGCTAGGATGGGCGCGGGAGCTGACGAGCAGTACTTC.

The chain is built from TRBV28 and TRBJ1-2, with 10 bases fitting TRBD1. The length of the CDR3 is 15 residues. Trimming took 5 bases from V and 8 from J; bases not matched to a gene: 11. Looked up from germline, CDR1 is MDHEN and CDR2 is SYDVKM. DNA for the CDR3: TGTGCCAGCAGTCCTAGCCCGGGACAGGGGAGGGGCTACACCTTC. Protein product: CASSPSPGQGRGYTF.

This clonotype was observed a few times. This sequence joins TRBV9 and TRBJ2-1, with TRBD1 as a possible D gene (6 bases). Trimming took off 3 bases at V and 5 bases at J, with 9 bases between the two ends. The germline gives CDR1 SGDLS, CDR2 YYNGEE. There are 13 residues in the CDR3. The chain's CDR3 is CASSEGVHNEQFF. CDR3 sequence (DNA): TGTGCCAGCAGCGAGGGGGTACACAATGAGCAGTTCTTC.

This clonotype was counted between two and nine times. The chain has TRBV14 and TRBJ2-1; 11 nucleotides agree with TRBD2. The CDR3 contains 17 residues. Unmatched junction bases numbered 10, after V lost 4 bases and J lost 5 bases. Germline-derived CDR1 and CDR2 are SGHDN and FVKESK. In DNA form, the CDR3 reads TGTGCCAGCAGCCGGACTCTAGCGGGAGGAGGAAACAATGAGCAGTTCTTC. This gives the protein CASSRTLAGGGNNEQFF.

This chain joins TRBV11-1 and TRBJ2-5, with no clear D. The CDR3 length is 13 residues. Germline CDR1 reads SGHAT; CDR2 reads FQDESV (reference sequence). Trimming removed 1 base from V and 6 bases from J, with 9 bases in between. The CDR3: CASSLVRSKTQYF. For the CDR3, the DNA is TGTGCCAGCAGCTTAGTCAGAAGTAAGACCCAGTACTTC.

This clonotype was detected only a few times. J is TRBJ1-4 and V is TRBV4-2, with D possibly TRBD1 on 5 matching bases. Trimming pared 6 bases from V and 3 bases from J, leaving 11 bases between. The length of the CDR3 is 14 residues. CDR1 is LGHNA and CDR2 is YNFKEQ in the germline V gene. Written as DNA, the CDR3 is TGTGCCAGCAGACTACAGGCGCCTAATGAAAAACTGTTTTTT. This gives the protein CASRLQAPNEKLFF.

This chain joins TRBV5-1 and TRBJ1-1; the D gene is possibly TRBD1 (5 bases). CDR1 is SGHRS, CDR2 YFSETQ, per germline. The ends were cut back, 0 bases at V and 7 bases at J, with 13 bases in the middle. The CDR3 covers 14 residues. The CDR3 is CASSLEDTGNEAFF. The CDR3 DNA sequence: TGCGCCAGCAGCTTGGAAGACACAGGCAATGAAGCTTTCTTT.

This chain joins TRBV11-1 and TRBJ1-2, with a possible D match to TRBD1 (5 bases). V was clipped by 5 bases and J by 4 bases, with 8 bases between them. The CDR3 is 12 residues long. The germline gives CDR1 SGHAT, CDR2 FQDESV (reference sequence). The CDR3 protein is CASSRGAYGYTF. The CDR3 coding sequence is TGTGCCAGCAGCCGGGGCGCCTATGGCTACACCTTC.